A single T cell receptor beta chain is shown here with its context. The data were obtained in a study of blood T cell repertoires in COVID-19. Across the whole study: Acute and convalescent COVID-19 specimens originated in the United States, Italy and Spain.

This CDR3 comprises 17 residues. Under the authors' procedure: It was from reference gene primer amplification that nucleated cell counts were estimated. Only in-frame clones appear in the TCRdb table, and some are missing; sequencing was by immunoSEQ multiplex PCR. That table furnishes V, J and clone size, whereas the DNA furnished D and trimming. The repertoire holds 150,000 to 200,000 clones, with 90% as singletons. Sequencing was carried out using peripheral blood. The origin of this receptor is a man aged 55 to 70 with active or convalescent COVID-19. The J gene is TRBJ2-4, the V gene TRBV7-5; the tabulated D call, TRBD2, remains unverified against the DNA. TRBV7-5 is classified as a pseudogene. The CDR3 reads CVRSGYGAGLWENIQYF. CDR3 DNA: TGTGTCAGAAGCGGTTACGGTGCGGGACTTTGGGAAAACATTCAGTACTTC.